The T cell receptor beta chain under discussion was sequenced for a study of Graves' ophthalmopathy and Graves' hyperthyroidism. Study context: Peripheral blood (taken before any treatment) was collected at initial diagnosis.

Amplified material comprised TCR beta CDR3 regions derived from RNA transcripts. After a first-round RT-PCR with HTBI primers, a second-round multiplex PCR was run. TCRdb reanalysed the multiplex PCR reads using MiXCR and keeps one entry per CDR3 protein. The table lists around 600,000 distinct CDR3 sequences, 35% to 50% of them singletons. This clonotype was observed many times. A duration under 3 months, NOSPECS ≥4, CAS ≥3 and moderate-to-severe activity characterized the donors with ophthalmopathy. CDR3 size: 13 residues. V lost 3 bases to trimming and J lost 7 bases, with 10 bases between them. Germline V gives CDR1 LNHDA, CDR2 SQIVND (reference sequence).

This chain connects TRBV19 to TRBJ1-5, with unresolved D. The clonotype comes from an adult man with Graves' ophthalmopathy. Sequencing input: peripheral blood. DNA for the CDR3: TGTGCCAGTAGTATGACACCAGAACAGCCCCAGCATTTT. Residues: CASSMTPEQPQHF.